The 8 T cell receptor beta chains below all came from one sample that was sequenced in a study of persistence of HIV-infected CD4 T cells (dated by TCRdb to 2020 to 2021). TCRbeta repertoires were sequenced from genomic DNA with the immunoSEQ hsTCRB assay version 4 in survey mode. TCRdb stores this immuneACCESS table with in-frame sequences only. Part of the clones is absent; in the studies checked, under half of the shortfall reflects unresolved V genes, and no reason is known for the rest. This sample lists approximately 45,000 clones; around 89% were detected once. The leading ten clones occupy 0.45% to 0.5% of the sample. The treatment or condition label for this specimen denotes: suppressive antiretroviral therapy. As a nonspecific positive control representing the CD4+ T cell repertoire, the cells were stimulated with anti-CD3/anti-CD28 magnetic beads. Responding CD4+ T cells were sorted on the basis of upregulation of both CD40 ligand and CD69.

For these receptors, no antigen is known. Here the sequenced sample was CD4+ T cells sorted from PBMCs after roughly 18-hour stimulation, taken from a patient who received antiretroviral therapy. Reading the label with the study, this specimen's cell subset or site is: CD40L+CD69+ CD4 T cells responding to anti-CD3/anti-CD28 beads, representing the overall repertoire. The receptors here all came from an adult woman with HIV who was CMV-seropositive.

This rearrangement joins TRBV14 to TRBJ2-1, with 14 bases identical to TRBD2. Germline CDR1 SGHDN, CDR2 FVKESK. This CDR3 comprises 16 residues. V gave up 4 bases and J gave up 10 bases; unmatched junction bases: 9. This CDR3 reads CASSPRTSGGRWEQFF. The CDR3 DNA reads TGTGCCAGCAGCCCCCGGACTAGCGGGGGGAGATGGGAGCAGTTCTTC. Variable domain in full (rest from reference TRBV14 and TRBJ2-1): EAGVTQFPSHSVIEKGQTVTLRCDPISGHDNLYWYRRVMGKEIKFLLHFVKESKQDESGMPNNRFLAERTGGTYSTLKVQPAELEDSGVYFCASSPRTSGGRWEQFFGPGTRLTVL.

The J gene is TRBJ1-4, the V gene TRBV10-3; D is perhaps TRBD1 (5 bases). The V and J ends lost 5 bases and 1 base respectively, with 8 bases between them. The CDR3 contains 14 residues. CDR1 ENHRY and CDR2 SYGVKD come from the germline V gene. The CDR3 DNA reads as TGTGCCATCAGTCAACAGGAAACTAATGAAAAACTGTTTTTT. Protein product: CAISQQETNEKLFF.

The V call is TRBV28, the J call TRBJ2-3, with 10 nucleotides matching TRBD1. The ends lost 4 bases at V and 2 bases at J; junction bases unmatched: 6. The CDR3 runs 16 residues. From germline, CDR1 is MDHEN and CDR2 SYDVKM. CDR3 loop: CASSSPGTGVTDTQYF. CDR3 sequence (DNA): TGTGCCAGCAGTTCACCCGGGACAGGGGTCACAGATACGCAGTATTTT.

The gene calls are TRBV7-3 and TRBJ2-3; either TRBD1 or TRBD2 may supply D (5 bases each). CDR1 and CDR2 (germline): SGHTA, FQGTGA. Trimming took 2 bases from V and 2 from J, leaving 14 bases between them. The CDR3 length is 16 residues. This chain's CDR3 is CASSLGGDAFTDTQYF. The CDR3 nucleotides are TGTGCCAGCAGCTTAGGTGGGGACGCCTTCACAGATACGCAGTATTTT.

The chain links TRBV7-6 to TRBJ1-1; D call uncertain. The V gene lost 5 bases and the J gene lost 3 bases, with 10 bases spanning the gap. The CDR3 has 13 residues. Germline V gene data show CDR1 as SGHVS and CDR2 as FNYEAQ. The CDR3 reads CASSVQRDTEAFF. The DNA for the CDR3 is TGTGCCAGCAGCGTACAAAGGGACACTGAAGCTTTCTTT.

V and J are TRBV7-2 and TRBJ2-5, with 10 bases lining up with TRBD2. J lost 6 bases, V lost 9 bases, and 7 bases had no gene match. CDR1 SGHTA and CDR2 FQGNSA come from the germline V gene. CDR3 length equals 13 residues. The CDR3 bases are TGTGCCAGTAAGCGGGGGGGCGTTCAGACCCAGTACTTC. Protein: CASKRGGVQTQYF.

This clone was recorded once. The CDR3 DNA is TGTGCCAGTACCCTAGGTGACAGGGGGACAGATACGCAGTATTTT. Translated, it gives CASTLGDRGTDTQYF. The chain joins TRBV19 to TRBJ2-3; 9 bases match TRBD1. The J segment lost 3 bases and the V segment lost 7 bases, leaving 8 bases of the junction unmatched. The germline CDR1 and CDR2 sequences are LNHDA and SQIVND (reference sequence). This CDR3 comprises 15 residues. The full variable domain, completed using reference TRBV19 and TRBJ2-3, is DGGITQSPKYLFRKEGQNVTLSCEQNLNHDAMYWYRQDPGQGLRLIYYSQIVNDFQKGDIAEGYSVSREKKESFPLTVTSAQKNPTAFYLCASTLGDRGTDTQYFGPGTRLTVL.

V gene TRBV5-1 combines with J gene TRBJ2-1; TRBD2 matches at 8 bases. Germline CDR1 reads SGHRS; CDR2 reads YFSETQ. Trimming at V came to 2 bases and at J to 7 bases, leaving 11 bases not matched to a gene. CDR3 length equals 16 residues. CDR3 in amino acids: CASSLRSSGGRNEQFF. CDR3 coding DNA: TGCGCCAGCAGCTTAAGGTCAAGCGGGGGAAGGAATGAGCAGTTCTTC.